The 29 T cell receptor beta chains reported below all come from one sample, sequenced in a study of cytomegalovirus exposure and HLA in healthy donors. Primers for the PCR totalled 60 Vbeta and 13 Jbeta. This table comes from immunoSEQ multiplex PCR, and its TCRdb copy is limited to in-frame clones, with some not included. Of 150,000 or so clones in the sample, 60% to 85% were seen once. Specimen: PBMCs. These receptor sequences come from a woman aged 35 to 49 in good health and CMV-seronegative.

A few counts support this clone. V is TRBV2 and J is TRBJ1-2; perhaps TRBD1 as D (6 bases). Trimming took off 6 bases at V and 9 bases at J, with 14 bases between the two ends. The CDR3 covers 12 residues. Per germline, CDR1 SNHLY and CDR2 FYNNEI. The CDR3 DNA follows: TGTGCCAGCAGCTTTCGGACAGAGAGCTACACCTTC. It codes for CASSFRTESYTF. The entire variable domain, with the rest obtained from reference TRBV2 and TRBJ1-2, is as follows: EPEVTQTPSHQVTQMGQEVILRCVPISNHLYFYWYRQILGQKVEFLVSFYNNEISEKSEIFDDQFSVERPDGSNFTLKIRSTKLEDSAMYFCASSFRTESYTFGSGTRLTVV.

V is TRBV19 and J is TRBJ1-5; D not certain. Trimming shortened V by 0 bases and J by 13 bases, and 10 bases separated the two germline ends. The germline CDR1 and CDR2 sequences are LNHDA and SQIVND (reference sequence). The CDR3 spans 12 residues. This CDR3 is CASSIDVWQQHF. The CDR3 DNA sequence: TGTGCCAGTAGTATAGATGTCTGGCAGCAGCATTTT. Drawing the rest from reference TRBV19 and TRBJ1-5, the complete variable domain is DGGITQSPKYLFRKEGQNVTLSCEQNLNHDAMYWYRQDPGQGLRLIYYSQIVNDFQKGDIAEGYSVSREKKESFPLTVTSAQKNPTAFYLCASSIDVWQQHFGDGTRLSIL.

The rearrangement links TRBV6-1 to TRBJ2-5; 7 bases line up with TRBD1. The CDR3 consists of 14 residues. Germline V CDR1 and CDR2: MNHNS, SASEGT. J gave up 5 bases and V 4 bases, and 7 bases lay outside the gene matches. The CDR3 loop reads CASSAGTAQETQYF. In DNA, the CDR3 is TGTGCCAGCAGTGCCGGGACAGCGCAGGAGACCCAGTACTTC.

The rearrangement uses TRBV28 and TRBJ1-1, with D possibly matching TRBD1 (6 bases). The germline gives CDR1 MDHEN, CDR2 SYDVKM. V was cut by 2 bases and J by 5 bases, with 12 bases left in between. This CDR3 is built from 14 residues. CDR3 sequence reads: CASSLGGWGTEAFF. The CDR3 bases are TGTGCCAGCAGTTTAGGGGGCTGGGGGACTGAAGCTTTCTTT.

The chain recombines TRBV7-9 with TRBJ1-6, with TRBD1 as a possible D gene (5 bases). V was shortened by 5 bases and J by 10 bases, with 21 bases between the two germline ends. The germline gives CDR1 SEHNR, CDR2 FQNEAQ (reference sequence). The CDR3 contains 16 residues. The CDR3, as DNA: TGTGCCAGCAGCGATGGGCAGCGAGGAGGGGAATCACCCCTCCACTTT. It codes for CASSDGQRGGESPLHF.

This clone was observed once. The J gene is TRBJ2-7, the V gene TRBV10-2, with 8 bases identical to TRBD2. CDR1 is WSHSY and CDR2 is SAAADI in the germline V gene. V was pared by 7 bases and J by 4 bases, with 9 bases of the junction left unmatched. The CDR3 length is 14 residues. The CDR3 DNA follows: TGCGCCAGCACAGCGGGAGAAGGGGTATACGAGCAGTACTTC. Its translation: CASTAGEGVYEQYF.

The V and J genes are TRBV11-3 and TRBJ2-7, with D hard to call. Trimming removed 2 bases at V and 6 bases at J, with 5 bases between. The CDR3 contains 11 residues. Germline CDR1 reads SGHNT; CDR2 reads YENEEA. CDR3 in amino acids: CASSLRGEQYF. The CDR3, as DNA: TGTGCCAGCAGCTTACGAGGCGAGCAGTACTTC.

The chain couples TRBV7-9 to TRBJ1-4; possible D gene TRBD1, 6 bases. The CDR3 extends over 15 amino acids. V dropped 7 bases and J dropped 1 base, with 13 bases sitting between them. The germline V gene encodes CDR1 SEHNR and CDR2 FQNEAQ (reference sequence). In nucleotides, the CDR3 is TGTGCCAGCACCCAGGGGACATTAACTAATGAAAAACTGTTTTTT. Protein product: CASTQGTLTNEKLFF.

The chain combines TRBV6-6 with TRBJ2-5; D might be TRBD1 (5 bases). The CDR3 consists of 14 residues. The V end lost 2 bases, the J end lost 5 bases, and 12 bases lay between the germline ends. Germline V lookup: CDR1 MNHNY, CDR2 SVGAGI (reference sequence). CDR3 protein: CASSYDRAGETQYF. The CDR3, as DNA: TGTGCCAGCAGTTACGATCGGGCAGGGGAGACCCAGTACTTC.

The chain has TRBV30 and TRBJ1-2; maybe TRBD1 (6 bases). The germline V gene encodes CDR1 GTSNPN and CDR2 SVGIG (reference sequence). This CDR3 region has 13 residues. V lost 2 bases and J lost 3, with 10 bases in between. CDR3 sequence: CAWSSRGYYGYTF. In nucleotides, the CDR3 is TGTGCCTGGAGTTCCAGGGGCTACTATGGCTACACCTTC.

This clone came up a few times. V usage is TRBV6-6 and J usage is TRBJ1-1, with a tentative D call TRBD1 (5 bases). CDR1 is MNHNY and CDR2 is SVGAGI in the germline V gene (reference sequence). This CDR3 spans 12 amino acids. V dropped 6 bases and J dropped 7 bases, with 12 bases sitting between them. DNA of the CDR3: TGTGCCAGCAGCTCCATAGACAGTGAAGCTTTCTTT. Residues: CASSSIDSEAFF.

The chain recombines TRBV27 with TRBJ1-1; D might be TRBD1 (5 bases). CDR1 and CDR2 from the germline V gene are MNHEY and SMNVEV (reference sequence). V dropped 4 bases and J dropped 3 bases, with 15 bases sitting between them. This CDR3 is 15 amino acids long. The CDR3: CASSSPQGGDTEAFF. As DNA, the CDR3 is TGTGCCAGCAGTTCCCCCCAGGGCGGGGACACTGAAGCTTTCTTT.

The table lists this clone with a few counts. The J gene is TRBJ2-3, the V gene TRBV25-1; D is unclear. Germline V gives CDR1 MGHDK, CDR2 SYGVNS. V lost 11 bases and J 1 base, leaving 13 bases between the germline ends. The CDR3 is made up of 13 amino acids. This chain's CDR3 is CASNPPGTDTQYF. The DNA of the CDR3 is TGTGCCTCAAACCCTCCGGGCACAGATACGCAGTATTTT. Using reference TRBV25-1 and TRBJ2-3 for the parts outside the CDR3, the full variable domain is EADIYQTPRYLVIGTGKKITLECSQTMGHDKMYWYQQDPGMELHLIHYSYGVNSTEKGDLSSESTVSRIRTEHFPLTLESARPSHTSQYLCASNPPGTDTQYFGPGTRLTVL.

This clone turned up a few times. V gene TRBV5-1 combines with J gene TRBJ2-3; D is perhaps TRBD2 (5 bases). V was trimmed by 0 bases and J by 3 bases, leaving 5 bases between them. Germline CDR1 reads SGHRS; CDR2 reads YFSETQ. The CDR3 sequence is 13 residues long. CDR3 sequence reads: CASSLGGTDTQYF. The DNA for the CDR3 is TGCGCCAGCAGCTTGGGCGGGACAGATACGCAGTATTTT.

The genes are TRBV28 and TRBJ1-1; D possibly corresponds to TRBD1 (6 bases). There are 14 residues in the CDR3. Trimming stripped 7 bases from V and 0 bases from J, with 12 bases between. CDR1 is MDHEN, CDR2 SYDVKM, per germline. The CDR3 protein is CASIGGSMNTEAFF. The CDR3 DNA is TGTGCCAGCATAGGGGGTTCCATGAACACTGAAGCTTTCTTT.

The chain couples TRBV5-6 to TRBJ1-2; TRBD1 is a possible D gene (6 bases). The CDR3 loop spans 15 amino acids. The V end lost 3 bases, the J end lost 1 base, and 13 bases lay between the germline ends. Per germline, CDR1 SGHDT and CDR2 YYEEEE. As DNA, the CDR3 is TGTGCCAGCAGCTCCCCGGGACACTTTAACTATGGCTACACCTTC. Its protein is CASSSPGHFNYGYTF.

The chain combines TRBV7-2 with TRBJ1-5, with D unclear. The V end lost 1 base, the J end lost 6 bases, and 7 bases lay between the germline ends. Germline values: CDR1 SGHTA, CDR2 FQGNSA. CDR3 length: 13 residues. The CDR3 is CASSLDGGQPQHF. CDR3 DNA sequence: TGTGCCAGCAGCTTAGATGGAGGTCAGCCCCAGCATTTT.

This chain joins TRBV5-1 and TRBJ1-3, with D possibly TRBD1 on 5 matching bases. V was cut by 6 bases and J by 0 bases, with 13 bases left in between. Germline V gene lookup returns CDR1 SGHRS and CDR2 YFSETQ. The CDR3 extends over 15 amino acids. The CDR3 bases are TGCGCCAGCACTCCGCGGGGGAACTCTGGAAACACCATATATTTT. Its protein is CASTPRGNSGNTIYF.

The chain carries TRBV7-9 and TRBJ2-1, with 7 bases lining up with TRBD2. V trimming: 6 bases; J trimming: 8 bases; junction bases outside the gene matches: 13. This CDR3 spans 15 amino acids. Germline V gene data show CDR1 as SEHNR and CDR2 as FQNEAQ (reference sequence). CDR3 in DNA: TGTGCCAGCAGTGTCCGGGACTATAGATTGCATGAGCAGTTCTTC. This translates into CASSVRDYRLHEQFF.

This sequence joins TRBV6-6 and TRBJ2-7, with 7 bases aligning to TRBD2. Germline CDR1 is MNHNY and CDR2 is SVGAGI (reference sequence). This CDR3 spans 14 amino acids. V was clipped by 0 bases and J by 6 bases; unmatched bases: 5. Here the CDR3 DNA reads TGTGCCAGCAGTTACTCATTGTCGGGGGGCGAGCAGTACTTC. It is translated as CASSYSLSGGEQYF.

This clone was seen a few times. This rearrangement joins TRBV6-1 to TRBJ1-4; no reliable D call. The V end lost 3 bases, the J end lost 5 bases, and 10 bases lay between the germline ends. The CDR3 has 14 residues. Looked up from germline, CDR1 is MNHNS and CDR2 is SASEGT. This CDR3 reads CASSESGKNEKLFF. CDR3 sequence (DNA): TGTGCCAGCAGTGAGTCGGGGAAAAATGAAAAACTGTTTTTT.

The chain combines TRBV11-3 with TRBJ2-7, with TRBD2 matching 12 bases. Trimming cost V 3 bases and J 13 bases; bases outside gene matches: 10. This CDR3 contains 14 residues. Looked up from germline, CDR1 is SGHNT and CDR2 is YENEEA. The CDR3 spells CASSLKTSGSLHYF. The CDR3 nucleotides are TGTGCCAGCAGCTTGAAGACTAGCGGGAGCCTTCATTACTTC.

This clone has just a few counts. The chain has TRBV5-1 and TRBJ1-1; D ambiguous. The CDR3 spans 12 residues. Trimming cost V 3 bases and J 0 bases, with 3 bases left between them. CDR1 and CDR2 from the germline V gene are SGHRS and YFSETQ. CDR3 DNA: TGCGCCAGCAGCTCCATGAACACTGAAGCTTTCTTT. Translation gives CASSSMNTEAFF.

The CDR3: CASSEGRLSTDTQYF. The CDR3 nucleotides are TGTGCCAGCAGTGAAGGGCGGCTTAGCACAGATACGCAGTATTTT. This chain links TRBV2 with TRBJ2-3, with no clear D. In germline, CDR1 is SNHLY, CDR2 FYNNEI. V gave up 1 base and J gave up 0 bases, with 8 bases separating them. The CDR3 covers 15 residues.

The chain uses TRBV7-9 and TRBJ2-3, with TRBD1 matching over 11 bases. This CDR3 region has 15 residues. V lost 1 base and J lost 4; bases outside the gene matches: 1. Germline loops: CDR1 SEHNR, CDR2 FQNEAQ (reference sequence). This CDR3 reads CASSLGTGGADTQYF. The DNA for the CDR3 is TGTGCCAGCAGCTTAGGGACAGGGGGCGCAGATACGCAGTATTTT.

The gene calls are TRBV29-1 and TRBJ2-2, with D possibly matching TRBD1 (6 bases). CDR1 and CDR2 (germline): SQVTM, ANQGSEA. Trimming removed 7 bases at V and 7 bases at J, with 19 bases between. The CDR3 contains 14 residues. The CDR3 here is CSANGAGAGGELFF. Here the CDR3 DNA reads TGCAGCGCCAATGGGGCAGGGGCAGGCGGGGAGCTGTTTTTT.

V and J are TRBV7-8 and TRBJ2-5; a weak D match, TRBD1 (5 bases). Trimming took 1 base from V and 5 from J, leaving 11 bases between them. The germline CDR1 and CDR2 sequences are SGHVS and FQNEAQ. The CDR3 sequence is 14 residues long. The CDR3 coding sequence is TGTGCCAGCAGCTTAGGTCCAGGGTTGGAGACCCAGTACTTC. Protein product: CASSLGPGLETQYF.

The J gene is TRBJ1-1, the V gene TRBV7-2; possibly TRBD1 for D (6 bases). This CDR3 region has 15 residues. The germline CDR1 and CDR2 sequences are SGHTA and FQGNSA. The V end lost 5 bases, the J end lost 6 bases, and 19 bases lay between the germline ends. This chain's CDR3 is CASSPQVAGVAEAFF. The CDR3 nucleotides are TGTGCCAGCAGCCCCCAGGTAGCAGGGGTCGCTGAAGCTTTCTTT.

J is TRBJ1-4 and V is TRBV29-1, with D hard to call. This CDR3 region has 15 residues. Trimming took off 7 bases at V and 9 bases at J, with 24 bases between the two ends. CDR1 and CDR2 (germline): SQVTM, ANQGSEA. The CDR3 loop is CSAHTRGALIKKLFF. CDR3 nucleotide sequence: TGCAGCGCCCATACGCGGGGAGCCCTTATAAAAAAACTGTTTTTT.